This T cell receptor beta chain was recovered during a study of cytomegalovirus exposure and HLA in healthy donors. 60 Vbeta and 13 Jbeta primers were used in PCR. TCRdb keeps only in-frame clones here, not all; method: immunoSEQ multiplex PCR. The data contain over 80,000 clones, about four fifths of them singletons. The CDR3 consists of 14 residues. Trimming removed 6 bases from V and 2 bases from J, with 13 bases in between. Germline-derived CDR1 and CDR2 are MRHNA and SNTAGT. This clone was observed once. Sequenced: PBMCs. This receptor was taken from a man aged 45-65 years in good health and CMV-seronegative. The chain combines TRBV6-4 with TRBJ1-2; D gene unclear. The CDR3 spells CASSPWAANYGYTF. The DNA for the CDR3 is TGTGCCAGCAGCCCCTGGGCAGCCAACTATGGCTACACCTTC.